A single sample gave rise to the 20 T cell receptor beta chains below, sequenced in a study of T cells after yellow fever vaccination. TCRdb passed the 5' RACE reads through MiXCR, listing each CDR3 protein once. The sample consists of about 310,000 distinct CDR3 sequences, roughly 4% of them appearing once. This specimen was PBMCs, taken on the day of the yellow fever booster vaccination. The receptor source for this set is a young man who received the YFV17D yellow fever vaccine.

This clonotype was picked up a small number of times. This chain joins TRBV15 and TRBJ1-1, with TRBD1 matching over 7 bases. The CDR3 covers 15 residues. Looked up from germline, CDR1 is LNHNV and CDR2 is YYDKDF (reference sequence). Unmatched junction bases numbered 5, after V lost 4 bases and J lost 0 bases. The CDR3 loop is CATSIEGAVNTEAFF. The CDR3 bases are TGTGCCACCAGCATAGAGGGGGCCGTGAACACTGAAGCTTTCTTT.

This clonotype has more than one count but fewer than ten. The chain carries TRBV12-5 and TRBJ1-2; D unclear. CDR1 and CDR2 from the germline V gene are LGHNT and FRNRAP. The CDR3 is 16 amino acids. The V and J ends lost 0 bases and 8 bases respectively, with 19 bases between them. CDR3 protein: CASGLVVAAVPPGYTF. CDR3 bases: TGTGCTAGTGGTTTGGTAGTTGCGGCAGTCCCGCCAGGCTACACCTTC. Full variable domain (outside the CDR3, taken from reference TRBV12-5 and TRBJ1-2): DARVTQTPRHKVTEMGQEVTMRCQPILGHNTVFWYRQTMMQGLELLAYFRNRAPLDDSGMPKDRFSAEMPDATLATLKIQPSEPRDSAVYFCASGLVVAAVPPGYTFGSGTRLTVV.

This clonotype turned up a few times. V and J are TRBV14 and TRBJ2-5; TRBD1 is a possible D gene (7 bases). Germline V gene sequence: CDR1 SGHDN, CDR2 FVKESK. The CDR3 has 19 amino acids. V was clipped by 0 bases and J by 10 bases, with 30 bases between them. CDR3 in amino acids: CASSQESWGDSPEVGIQYF. Here the CDR3 DNA reads TGTGCCAGCAGCCAAGAGAGTTGGGGGGACAGCCCCGAAGTCGGAATCCAGTACTTC.

The sample holds a few counts of this clonotype. V usage is TRBV21-1 and J usage is TRBJ1-1. TRBV21-1 is recorded as a pseudogene. The CDR3 sequence is 17 residues long. The CDR3 DNA reads as TGTGCCAGCAGCACCCGCAGTTTGGGCCGTCGGGACACTGAAGCTTTCTTT. Its protein is CASSTRSLGRRDTEAFF.

The rearrangement joins TRBV19 to TRBJ1-5, with a tentative D call TRBD1 (5 bases). The length of the CDR3 is 16 residues. The V gene's germline CDR1 is LNHDA and CDR2 SQIVND (reference sequence). V was pared by 7 bases and J by 2 bases, with 18 bases between. This CDR3 is CASKGVPQDGNQPQHF. The CDR3 region has the DNA TGTGCCAGTAAAGGGGTCCCACAGGATGGCAATCAGCCCCAGCATTTT.

This clonotype was counted many times. The chain joins TRBV20-1 to TRBJ1-2, with D hard to call. This CDR3 contains 12 residues. Germline assignment: CDR1 DFQATT and CDR2 SNEGSKA (reference sequence). Trimming took 6 bases from V and 4 from J, leaving 12 bases between them. The CDR3 bases are TGCAGTGCCAATGGACCGGTCTATGGCTACACCTTC. It specifies CSANGPVYGYTF.

This clonotype was counted ten times or more. The CDR3 region has the DNA TGTGCCAGCAGCCAAGGTCCCTACGGGGGGACCCAGTACTTC. Its translation is CASSQGPYGGTQYF. V is TRBV3-1 and J is TRBJ2-5, with D possibly matching TRBD2 (6 bases). CDR1 is LGHDT, CDR2 YNNKEL, per germline (reference sequence). This CDR3 region has 14 residues. V gave up 1 base and J gave up 7 bases, with 13 bases separating them.

This clonotype was counted at least ten times. The chain couples TRBV3-1 to TRBJ2-7; TRBD2 matches 9 bases. The germline V gene encodes CDR1 LGHDT and CDR2 YNNKEL (reference sequence). J gave up 5 bases and V 2 bases, and 4 bases lay outside the gene matches. This CDR3 is 14 amino acids long. CDR3 protein: CASSQILAGNEQYF. CDR3 sequence (DNA): TGTGCCAGCAGCCAAATTCTAGCGGGGAACGAGCAGTACTTC.

This clonotype was counted at least ten times. The chain employs TRBV6-5 and TRBJ2-1, with a tentative D call TRBD1 (5 bases). V lost 7 bases and J 7 bases, leaving 17 bases between the germline ends. The germline V gene encodes CDR1 MNHEY and CDR2 SVGAGI. CDR3 length: 14 amino acids. Written as DNA, the CDR3 is TGTGCCAGCACGTGGATGGAAGGGGATAATGAGCAGTTCTTC. Translating gives CASTWMEGDNEQFF.

This clonotype was seen ten or more times. V is TRBV4-3 and J is TRBJ2-3, with D perhaps TRBD1 (5 bases). This CDR3 is built from 15 residues. Trimming pared 0 bases from V and 2 bases from J, leaving 9 bases between. From germline, CDR1 is LGHNA and CDR2 YSLEER. CDR3 DNA sequence: TGCGCCAGCAGCCAAGACAGGGCGACCACAGATACGCAGTATTTT. Residues: CASSQDRATTDTQYF.

The chain links TRBV29-1 to TRBJ2-5; D is perhaps TRBD2 (5 bases). V lost 0 bases and J lost 4, with 12 bases in between. Per germline, CDR1 SQVTM and CDR2 ANQGSEA. CDR3 length: 14 amino acids. The CDR3 region has the DNA TGCAGCGTTGAAGACGGGGATGTCAGAGAGACCCAGTACTTC. Translation gives CSVEDGDVRETQYF.

Only a few counts were recorded for this clonotype. The chain couples TRBV7-2 to TRBJ1-6, with D unresolved. With 1 base removed from V and 4 bases from J, the gap between germline ends came to 5 bases. Germline-derived CDR1 and CDR2 are SGHTA and FQGNSA. This CDR3 contains 14 residues. The DNA of the CDR3 is TGTGCCAGCAGCTTAGGAGCTTATAATTCACCCCTCCACTTT. Protein: CASSLGAYNSPLHF.

This clonotype was counted many times. This chain uses TRBV7-6 with TRBJ2-1; 10 bases agree with TRBD1. Looked up from germline, CDR1 is SGHVS and CDR2 is FNYEAQ. This CDR3 region has 13 residues. After removal of 4 bases from V and 7 bases from J, the junction contained 1 base not matched to a gene. The CDR3 spells CASSSGQGNEQFF. The CDR3, as DNA: TGTGCCAGCAGCTCGGGACAGGGGAATGAGCAGTTCTTC.

This clonotype was counted ten times or more. The CDR3 bases are TGTGCCAGCAGCTCGTCCGGTAGCACCGGGGAGCTGTTTTTT. Protein: CASSSSGSTGELFF. The chain combines TRBV7-3 with TRBJ2-2; no firm D call. The CDR3 sequence is 14 residues long. Germline V CDR1 and CDR2: SGHTA, FQGTGA. With 4 bases removed from V and 4 bases from J, the gap between germline ends came to 10 bases.

This clonotype occurred many times. The chain combines TRBV20-1 with TRBJ1-5; 12 nucleotides agree with TRBD1. With V trimmed by 5 bases and J by 6 bases, 2 bases remained unmatched. CDR1 and CDR2 from the germline V gene are DFQATT and SNEGSKA (reference sequence). CDR3 length: 13 residues. Written as DNA, the CDR3 is TGCAGTGCTTGGGACAGGGGGCTTCAGCCCCAGCATTTT. Its protein is CSAWDRGLQPQHF.

This chain joins TRBV30 and TRBJ1-2, with D tentatively TRBD1 (6 bases). This CDR3 region has 16 residues. Germline CDR1 is GTSNPN and CDR2 is SVGIG (reference sequence). The germline V and J ends were trimmed by 2 bases and 2 bases, with 18 bases remaining between them. The CDR3 sequence: CAWSSWGGNTNYGYTF. For the CDR3, the DNA is TGTGCCTGGAGTTCGTGGGGGGGCAATACCAACTATGGCTACACCTTC.

The chain combines TRBV12-3 or TRBV12-4 with TRBJ2-6; 8 bases align to TRBD1. The CDR3 is made up of 16 amino acids. Trimming cost V 10 bases and J 0 bases; bases outside gene matches: 8. DNA of the CDR3: TGTGCCACCCGAGGGACAGGCCGCTCTGGGGCCAACGTCCTGACTTTC. Amino acid sequence: CATRGTGRSGANVLTF.

This clonotype has ten or more counts. The chain carries TRBV5-1 and TRBJ2-3, with D hard to call. CDR3 length equals 14 residues. CDR1 is SGHRS and CDR2 is YFSETQ in the germline V gene. The V end lost 2 bases, the J end lost 0 bases, and 7 bases lay between the germline ends. CDR3 coding DNA: TGCGCCAGCAGCTTAGGCAGCAGCACAGATACGCAGTATTTT. Encoded protein: CASSLGSSTDTQYF.

This clonotype was observed many times. The gene calls are TRBV7-8 and TRBJ1-1; unclear D gene. The CDR3 has 15 amino acids. V lost 1 base and J 0 bases, leaving 9 bases between the germline ends. Germline assignment: CDR1 SGHVS and CDR2 FQNEAQ. CDR3: CASSLGLAMNTEAFF. The CDR3 DNA sequence: TGTGCCAGCAGCTTAGGACTGGCCATGAACACTGAAGCTTTCTTT. The whole variable domain, filled in from reference TRBV7-8 and TRBJ1-1, reads GAGVSQSPRYKVAKRGQDVALRCDPISGHVSLFWYQQALGQGPEFLTYFQNEAQLDKSGLPSDRFFAERPEGSVSTLKIQRTQQEDSAVYLCASSLGLAMNTEAFFGQGTRLTVV.

The chain combines TRBV7-2 with TRBJ2-7; 9 nucleotides line up with TRBD1. The germline gives CDR1 SGHTA, CDR2 FQGNSA. CDR3 size: 16 residues. The junction had 15 bases not matched to a gene; V was cut back by 6 bases and J by 6 bases. CDR3 residues: CASRQGQGWASREQYF. Written as DNA, the CDR3 is TGTGCCAGCAGGCAGGGACAGGGTTGGGCTTCCCGCGAGCAGTACTTC.